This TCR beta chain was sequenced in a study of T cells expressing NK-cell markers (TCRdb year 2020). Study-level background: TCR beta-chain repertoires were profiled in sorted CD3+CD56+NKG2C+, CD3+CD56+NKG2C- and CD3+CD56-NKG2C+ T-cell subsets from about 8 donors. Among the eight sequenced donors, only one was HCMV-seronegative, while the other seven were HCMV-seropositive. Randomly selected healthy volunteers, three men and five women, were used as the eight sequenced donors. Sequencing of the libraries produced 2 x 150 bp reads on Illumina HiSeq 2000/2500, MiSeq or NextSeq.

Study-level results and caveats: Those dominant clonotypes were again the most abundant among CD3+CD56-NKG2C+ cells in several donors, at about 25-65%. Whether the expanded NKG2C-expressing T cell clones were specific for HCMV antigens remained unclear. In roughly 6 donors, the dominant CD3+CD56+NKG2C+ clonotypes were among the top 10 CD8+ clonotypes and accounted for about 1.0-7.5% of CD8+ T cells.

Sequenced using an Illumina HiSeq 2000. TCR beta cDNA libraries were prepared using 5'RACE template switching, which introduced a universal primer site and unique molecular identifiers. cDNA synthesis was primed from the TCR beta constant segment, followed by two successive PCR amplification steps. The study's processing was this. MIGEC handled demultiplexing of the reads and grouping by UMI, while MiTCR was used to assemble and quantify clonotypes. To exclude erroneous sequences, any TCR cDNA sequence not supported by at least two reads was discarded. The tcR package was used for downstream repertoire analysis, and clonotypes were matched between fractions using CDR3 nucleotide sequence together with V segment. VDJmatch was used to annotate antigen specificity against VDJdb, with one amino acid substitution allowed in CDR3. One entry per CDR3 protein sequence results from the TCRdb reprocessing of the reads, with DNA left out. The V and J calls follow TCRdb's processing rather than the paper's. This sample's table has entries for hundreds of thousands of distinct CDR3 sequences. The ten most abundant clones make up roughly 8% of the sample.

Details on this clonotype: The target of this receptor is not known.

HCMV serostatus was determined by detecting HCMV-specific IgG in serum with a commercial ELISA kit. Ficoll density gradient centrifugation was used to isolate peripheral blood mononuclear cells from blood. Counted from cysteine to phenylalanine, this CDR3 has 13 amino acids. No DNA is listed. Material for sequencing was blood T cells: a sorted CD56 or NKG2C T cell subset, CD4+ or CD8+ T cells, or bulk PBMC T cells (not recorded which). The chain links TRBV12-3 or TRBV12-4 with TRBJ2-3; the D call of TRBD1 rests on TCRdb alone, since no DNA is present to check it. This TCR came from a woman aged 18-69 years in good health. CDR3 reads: CASSPAVTDTQYF.